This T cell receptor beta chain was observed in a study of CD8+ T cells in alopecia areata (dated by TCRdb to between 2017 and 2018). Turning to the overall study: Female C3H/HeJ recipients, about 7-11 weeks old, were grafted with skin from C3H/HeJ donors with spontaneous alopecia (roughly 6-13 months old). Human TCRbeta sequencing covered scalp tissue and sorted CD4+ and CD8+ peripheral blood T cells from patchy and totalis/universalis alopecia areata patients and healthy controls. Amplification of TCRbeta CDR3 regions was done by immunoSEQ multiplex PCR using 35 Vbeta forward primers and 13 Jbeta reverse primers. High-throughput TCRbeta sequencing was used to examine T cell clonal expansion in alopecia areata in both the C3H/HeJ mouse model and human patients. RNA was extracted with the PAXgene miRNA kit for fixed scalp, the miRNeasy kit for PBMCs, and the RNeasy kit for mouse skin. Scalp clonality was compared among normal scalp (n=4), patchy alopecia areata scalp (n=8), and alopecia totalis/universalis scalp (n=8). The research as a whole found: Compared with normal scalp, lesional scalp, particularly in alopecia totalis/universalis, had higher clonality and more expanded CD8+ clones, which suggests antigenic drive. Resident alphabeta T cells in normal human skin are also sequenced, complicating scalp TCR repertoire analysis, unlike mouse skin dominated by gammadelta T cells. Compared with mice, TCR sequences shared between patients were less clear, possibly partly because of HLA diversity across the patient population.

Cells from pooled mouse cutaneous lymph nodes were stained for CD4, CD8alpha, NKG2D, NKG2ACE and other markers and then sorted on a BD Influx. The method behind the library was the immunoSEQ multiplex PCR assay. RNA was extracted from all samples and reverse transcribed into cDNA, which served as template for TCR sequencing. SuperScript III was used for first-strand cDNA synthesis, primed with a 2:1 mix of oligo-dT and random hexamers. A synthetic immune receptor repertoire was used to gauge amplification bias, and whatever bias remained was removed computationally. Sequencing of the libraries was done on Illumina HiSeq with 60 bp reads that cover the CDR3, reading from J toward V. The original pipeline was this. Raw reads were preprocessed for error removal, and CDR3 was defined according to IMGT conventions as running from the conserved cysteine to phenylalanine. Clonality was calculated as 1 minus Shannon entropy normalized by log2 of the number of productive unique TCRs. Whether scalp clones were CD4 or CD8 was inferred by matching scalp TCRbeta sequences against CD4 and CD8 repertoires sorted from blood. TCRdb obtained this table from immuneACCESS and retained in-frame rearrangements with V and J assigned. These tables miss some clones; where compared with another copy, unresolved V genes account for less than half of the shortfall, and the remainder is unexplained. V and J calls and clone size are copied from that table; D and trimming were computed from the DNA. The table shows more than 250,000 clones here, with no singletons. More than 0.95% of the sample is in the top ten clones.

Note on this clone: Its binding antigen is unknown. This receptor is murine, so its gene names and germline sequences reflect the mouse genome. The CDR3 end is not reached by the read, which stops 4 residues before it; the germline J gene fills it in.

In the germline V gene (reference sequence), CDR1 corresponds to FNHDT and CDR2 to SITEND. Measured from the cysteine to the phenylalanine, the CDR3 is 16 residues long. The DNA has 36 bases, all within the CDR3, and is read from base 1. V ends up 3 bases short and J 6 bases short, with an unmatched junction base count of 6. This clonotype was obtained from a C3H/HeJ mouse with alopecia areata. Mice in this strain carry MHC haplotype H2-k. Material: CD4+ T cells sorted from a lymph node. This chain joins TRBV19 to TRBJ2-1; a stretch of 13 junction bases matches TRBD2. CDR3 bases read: TGTGCCAGCAGTAAGGACTGGGGGGGCGCGCGTGCT. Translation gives CASSKDWGGARA. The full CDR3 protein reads CASSKDWGGARAEQFF.